The entry below describes one T cell receptor beta chain. Clones were read by immunoSEQ multiplex PCR, and TCRdb kept only the in-frame ones, dropping some. In the table there are fewer than 55,000 clones, roughly nine tenths of which are singletons. CDR1 and CDR2 from the germline V gene are SGHRS and YFSETQ. Trimming took 1 base from V and 3 from J, leaving 10 bases between them. The CDR3 is 15 amino acids. The data stem from a study of cytomegalovirus exposure and HLA in healthy donors. The gene calls are TRBV5-1 and TRBJ2-2; D is possibly TRBD1 (6 bases). The source is a man younger than 35 in good health and CMV-seronegative. Sequencing input: PBMCs. This chain's CDR3 is CASSLLSGDTGELFF. As DNA, the CDR3 is TGCGCCAGCAGCTTGCTGTCAGGGGACACCGGGGAGCTGTTTTTT. The full variable domain, in which reference TRBV5-1 and TRBJ2-2 provide the parts outside the CDR3, is KAGVTQTPRYLIKTRGQQVTLSCSPISGHRSVSWYQQTPGQGLQFLFEYFSETQRNKGNFPGRFSGRQFSNSRSEMNVSTLELGDSALYLCASSLLSGDTGELFFGEGSRLTVL.